Listed below are T cell receptor beta chains from one sample, sequenced in a study of T cells after yellow fever vaccination. Via MiXCR, TCRdb re-called the 5' RACE reads, giving one row per CDR3 protein. The sample lists about 310,000 distinct CDR3 sequences, roughly 3.5% occurring once. The input for sequencing was PBMCs, taken on the day of the yellow fever booster vaccination. The receptors here all came from a young man who received the YFV17D yellow fever vaccine. The CDR3 runs from the conserved cysteine through the conserved F or W. A D gene is named only where the DNA matches it firmly. Clone size is not always given. Where it is, it says once, few, many or a class for expanded clones.

cdr3_nt	cdr3_aa	d_call	v_call	clone_size	j_call
TGCGCCAGCAGCTTGGGTACTCCCACGAACACCGGGGAGCTGTTTTTT	CASSLGTPTNTGELFF	-	TRBV5-1	many	TRBJ2-2
TGTGCCAGCAGCCCAGGGGGGGGCCGGGAGACCCAGTACTTC	CASSPGGGRETQYF	-	TRBV27	many	TRBJ2-5
TGTGCCAGCAGCTTACGGCATGCCCCTTCCAATGAGCAGTTCTTC	CASSLRHAPSNEQFF	-	TRBV11-3	-	TRBJ2-1
TGTGCCACCAGTGATAGCTGGGGGCGGAACAATGAGCAGTTCTTC	CATSDSWGRNNEQFF	-	TRBV24-1	many	TRBJ2-1
TGTGCCAGCAGCGGGACTAGCGGGGGACAAGATACGCAGTATTTT	CASSGTSGGQDTQYF	TRBD2	TRBV28	many	TRBJ2-3
TGTGCCAGCAGCTTAAATGTGGGCGGTGTGAATGAAAAACTGTTTTTT	CASSLNVGGVNEKLFF	-	TRBV7-8	many	TRBJ1-4
TGTGCCAGCAGTTCGACTTATGGGACGGAAGCTTTCTTT	CASSSTYGTEAFF	-	TRBV12-3/TRBV12-4	-	TRBJ1-1
TGCAGTGCTAGTGGGGACGCCTCTCGCACAGATACGCAGTATTTT	CSASGDASRTDTQYF	-	TRBV20-1	few	TRBJ2-3
TGTGCCAGCAGCCCCGGACAGGGAGATTCACCCCTCCACTTT	CASSPGQGDSPLHF	TRBD1	TRBV9	many	TRBJ1-6
TGTGCCAGTAGTCTACAGGGTTGGGATTCACCCCTCCACTTT	CASSLQGWDSPLHF	-	TRBV19	few	TRBJ1-6
TGTGCCAGCAGCTTCGCCAGGGCTAACTATGGCTACACCTTC	CASSFARANYGYTF	-	TRBV6-5	-	TRBJ1-2
TGTGCCACCAGTGACTCGGGACAGGGCCCCCCAGATACGCAGTATTTT	CATSDSGQGPPDTQYF	TRBD1	TRBV24-1	-	TRBJ2-3
TGCGCCAGCAGCCAGGATAACAGGGCCGGTCAGCCCCAGCATTTT	CASSQDNRAGQPQHF	-	TRBV4-1	few	TRBJ1-5
TGTGCCAGCAGTTACGACGCGGGGGGGCCAGATACGCAGTATTTT	CASSYDAGGPDTQYF	TRBD2	TRBV6-5	few	TRBJ2-3
TGCGCAGGGCCTACGTCCGGTAGCGCCGGGGAGCTGTTTTTT	CAGPTSGSAGELFF	-	TRBV20-1	many	TRBJ2-2
TGTGCCAGCAGCGAGGGACAGATTTATAGCAATCAGCCCCAGCATTTT	CASSEGQIYSNQPQHF	TRBD1	TRBV7-8	few	TRBJ1-5
TGTGCCAGCAGCCCTCGGGGATGGACCGGGGAGCTGTTTTTT	CASSPRGWTGELFF	-	TRBV5-5	many	TRBJ2-2
TGCAGTGTTACAGCCGCCTACGAGCAGTACTTC	CSVTAAYEQYF	-	TRBV20-1	many	TRBJ2-7
TGCGCCAGCAGCCGGGGACGGGGAAAGTCCTCCTACAATGAGCAGTTCTTC	CASSRGRGKSSYNEQFF	-	TRBV4-1	few	TRBJ2-1
TGTGCCAGCAGCCAAGGGGCGATCCAAGAGACCCAGTACTTC	CASSQGAIQETQYF	-	TRBV5-5	many	TRBJ2-5
TGTGCCAGCAGCTTGGCGGGTTCTCGATTTCCCTCCTACAATGAGCAGTTCTTC	CASSLAGSRFPSYNEQFF	-	TRBV5-6	few	TRBJ2-1
TGTGCCAGCAGTTACGTGACAGGCAATCAGCCCCAGCATTTT	CASSYVTGNQPQHF	-	TRBV6-2/TRBV6-3	-	TRBJ1-5
TGTGCCAGCAACGGAGCCCCTAGCTCCTACAATGAGCAGTTCTTC	CASNGAPSSYNEQFF	-	TRBV28	few	TRBJ2-1
TGTGCCAGCAAATCGACAGGCGACTCCTACGAGCAGTACTTC	CASKSTGDSYEQYF	-	TRBV12-3/TRBV12-4	-	TRBJ2-7
TGCGCCAGCAGCTTGGCAACTTTCGGGGAGCTGTTTTTT	CASSLATFGELFF	-	TRBV5-1	many	TRBJ2-2
TGCGCCAGCAGCCAAGCCCAGGGGGAAGTCAAAAACATTCAGTACTTC	CASSQAQGEVKNIQYF	TRBD1	TRBV4-3	few	TRBJ2-4
TGTGCCAGCAGCCCCATCGACAGTACTAATGAAAAACTGTTTTTT	CASSPIDSTNEKLFF	-	TRBV14	-	TRBJ1-4
TGTGCCAGCAGCAAAACTGGACAGGGGAGCACCGGGGAGCTGTTTTTT	CASSKTGQGSTGELFF	TRBD1	TRBV11-2	many	TRBJ2-2
TGTGCCAGCAGTAGGCAGAGCTCCTACAATGAGCAGTTCTTC	CASSRQSSYNEQFF	-	TRBV9	many	TRBJ2-1
TGCGCCAGCAGCTTGGGATCTCGGGGAATGAACTATGGCTACACCTTC	CASSLGSRGMNYGYTF	-	TRBV5-1	many	TRBJ1-2
TGTGCCAGCAGCGTAAACGAAAACACTGAAGCTTTCTTT	CASSVNENTEAFF	-	TRBV9	-	TRBJ1-1
TGTGCCAGCAGTTTATTCGGGGGAGATACGCAGTATTTT	CASSLFGGDTQYF	-	TRBV27	-	TRBJ2-3
TGTGCCAGCAGCCCCCTCGGGACCCGGAACACTGAAGCTTTCTTT	CASSPLGTRNTEAFF	-	TRBV5-4	few	TRBJ1-1
TGCAGTGCTGGGGTAGGCGGGGGTCACAATGAGCAGTTCTTC	CSAGVGGGHNEQFF	TRBD2	TRBV20-1	many	TRBJ2-1
TGTGCCAGCAGTGAACCGACCGTAGACAGAAATCGGGGCTACACCTTC	CASSEPTVDRNRGYTF	-	TRBV2	few	TRBJ1-2
TGTGCCAGCAGCTTACCCAGACAGGGTGTCACAGATACGCAGTATTTT	CASSLPRQGVTDTQYF	TRBD1	TRBV7-2	few	TRBJ2-3
TGCAGTGCTAGTAGGCAGGGGTCGGATACGCAGTATTTT	CSASRQGSDTQYF	-	TRBV20-1	many	TRBJ2-3
TGTGCCAGCAGCTTCGGGGGTAGGGAGCTGTTTTTT	CASSFGGRELFF	-	TRBV11-2	-	TRBJ2-2
TGTGCCAGCAGCTTATCAGGGAACAATGAGCAGTTCTTC	CASSLSGNNEQFF	-	TRBV11-2	many	TRBJ2-1
TGCAGTGCCGCCGGGAATACGCAGTATTTT	CSAAGNTQYF	-	TRBV20-1	many	TRBJ2-3
TGTGCCAGCAGCTATGGACTAGCGGCCACTCTGTTTTTT	CASSYGLAATLFF	TRBD2	TRBV27	many	TRBJ2-2
TGTGCCAGCAGCTTATCGGGACCGGGACATGAGGAGACCCAGTACTTC	CASSLSGPGHEETQYF	-	TRBV11-3	-	TRBJ2-5
TGTGCCAGCAGCCGTCTGGGACAGAATGAAAAACTGTTTTTT	CASSRLGQNEKLFF	TRBD1	TRBV14	few	TRBJ1-4
TGCGCCAGCAGTGTGAGGGTGAACACTGAAGCTTTCTTT	CASSVRVNTEAFF	-	TRBV5-1	many	TRBJ1-1
TGTGCCAGCAGCATCGGGACAGGGGCCGTAGCAACTAATGAAAAACTGTTTTTT	CASSIGTGAVATNEKLFF	TRBD1	TRBV11-2	-	TRBJ1-4
TGTGCCAGCAGCTTCACCGGGACTAGCGGGGAGTACAATGAGCAGTTCTTC	CASSFTGTSGEYNEQFF	TRBD2	TRBV7-9	few	TRBJ2-1
TGTGCCATCAGTTCACTCCTCGGACAGGGAAATGAAAAACTGTTTTTT	CAISSLLGQGNEKLFF	TRBD1	TRBV10-3	few	TRBJ1-4
TGCAGTGCTAGCGGGGACGGGCCTAGCACAGATACGCAGTATTTT	CSASGDGPSTDTQYF	-	TRBV20-1	-	TRBJ2-3
TGTGCCAGCAGTTTTGGACTAGCGGGTAACTACGAGCAGTACTTC	CASSFGLAGNYEQYF	TRBD2	TRBV2	-	TRBJ2-7
TGCGCCAGCAGCTTTCGAAGACATTTGAACACTGAAGCTTTCTTT	CASSFRRHLNTEAFF	-	TRBV5-1	-	TRBJ1-1
TGTGCCAGCAGCCAAGTCCACCACTACAATGAGCAGTTCTTC	CASSQVHHYNEQFF	-	TRBV14	-	TRBJ2-1
TGTGCCAGCCAACTATCCGATACCATATATTTT	CASQLSDTIYF	-	TRBV25-1	many	TRBJ1-3
TGTGCCAGCAGACGATTTAGACAGGGAGGGACCGGGGAGCTGTTTTTT	CASRRFRQGGTGELFF	-	TRBV6-2/TRBV6-3	few	TRBJ2-2
TGTGCCAGCAGGATATCTCAGGGAAATGAGCAGTTCTTC	CASRISQGNEQFF	-	TRBV2	-	TRBJ2-1
TGCGCCAGCAGCCAGAGGGGGCCGACTAATGAAAAACTGTTTTTT	CASSQRGPTNEKLFF	TRBD1	TRBV4-1	many	TRBJ1-4
TGCAGCGTTCCCAAACGGACAGGGCCCAATGAGCAGTTCTTC	CSVPKRTGPNEQFF	TRBD1	TRBV29-1	many	TRBJ2-1
TGTGCCAGCAGCTTAGCGAGGGGGGGGAACACTGAAGCTTTCTTT	CASSLARGGNTEAFF	-	TRBV7-9	many	TRBJ1-1
TGCAGTGCTAGAGACGTCCGCAGGAAAGACACCATATATTTT	CSARDVRRKDTIYF	-	TRBV20-1	few	TRBJ1-3
TGTGCCAGCAGCCCTGGTTACCGGGACCCAAAAGCTTTCTTT	CASSPGYRDPKAFF	-	TRBV3-1	-	TRBJ1-1